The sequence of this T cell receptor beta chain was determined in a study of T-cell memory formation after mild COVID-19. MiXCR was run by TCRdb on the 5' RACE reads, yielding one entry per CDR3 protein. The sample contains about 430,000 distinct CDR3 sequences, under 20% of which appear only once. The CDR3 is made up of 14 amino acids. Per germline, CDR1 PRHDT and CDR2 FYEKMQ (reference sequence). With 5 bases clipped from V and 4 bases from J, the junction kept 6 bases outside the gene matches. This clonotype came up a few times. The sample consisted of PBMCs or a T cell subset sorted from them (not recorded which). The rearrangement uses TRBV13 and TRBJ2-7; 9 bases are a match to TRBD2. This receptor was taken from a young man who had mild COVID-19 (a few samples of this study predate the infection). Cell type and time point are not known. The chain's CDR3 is CASSLSGGRYEQYF. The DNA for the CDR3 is TGTGCCAGCAGCCTTAGCGGGGGCAGGTACGAGCAGTACTTC.